One and the same sample provided the 20 T cell receptor beta chains below, sequenced in a study of blood T cell repertoires in COVID-19. TCRdb's table, derived via immunoSEQ multiplex PCR, lists solely in-frame clones and lacks some. The sample comprises approximately 60,000 clones, 82% of which are singletons, and under 8.5% rests with the top ten. Material for sequencing was peripheral blood. These receptors were obtained from a woman older than 75 with acute or convalescent COVID-19.

This clone has a single count. CDR3: CASSDYRGNTEAFF. The DNA of the CDR3 is TGTGCCAGCAGTGATTACAGGGGGAACACTGAAGCTTTCTTT. The chain employs TRBV2 and TRBJ1-1; TRBD1 agrees at 7 bases. The germline V gene encodes CDR1 SNHLY and CDR2 FYNNEI. The CDR3 is made up of 14 amino acids. J was trimmed by 1 base and V by 3 bases; bases with no gene match: 2.

The chain recombines TRBV19 with TRBJ2-1; 8 positions match TRBD2. Per germline, CDR1 LNHDA and CDR2 SQIVND (reference sequence). The CDR3 spans 18 residues. Germline trimming cut 6 bases from V and 6 bases from J; bases unmatched to any gene: 19. CDR3 sequence: CASSESPLRGVQGNEQFF. The CDR3 DNA sequence: TGTGCCAGTAGCGAATCGCCCCTGCGGGGGGTTCAGGGCAATGAGCAGTTCTTC.

The chain is built from TRBV9 and TRBJ2-5; D perhaps matches TRBD2 (6 bases). Trimming shortened V by 7 bases and J by 5 bases, and 27 bases separated the two germline ends. Germline CDR1 SGDLS, CDR2 YYNGEE. This CDR3 comprises 17 residues. The CDR3 DNA follows: TGTGCCAGCCGGTGCGCGGACCAAGCGGTTGCGGGGGAGACCCAGTACTTC. Translation: CASRCADQAVAGETQYF.

The chain employs TRBV29-1 and TRBJ1-1; D may be TRBD1 (6 bases). This CDR3 contains 13 residues. Germline CDR1 and CDR2: SQVTM and ANQGSEA. V shed 8 bases and J shed 0 bases, with 13 bases lying between them. As DNA, the CDR3 is TGCAGCTCTCGGGACAAAATGAACACTGAAGCTTTCTTT. Translation gives CSSRDKMNTEAFF. Filled out from reference TRBV29-1 and TRBJ1-1, the complete variable domain reads SAVISQKPSRDICQRGTSLTIQCQVDSQVTMMFWYRQQPGQSLTLIATANQGSEATYESGFVIDKFPISRPNLTFSTLTVSNMSPEDSSIYLCSSRDKMNTEAFFGQGTRLTVV.

The chain has TRBV29-1 and TRBJ2-5; D is uncertain. CDR1 SQVTM and CDR2 ANQGSEA come from the germline V gene. The CDR3 has 13 residues. The ends were cut back, 1 base at V and 5 bases at J, with 11 bases in the middle. The CDR3 DNA is TGCAGCGTTGAAGGTTCCGCCCGGGAGACCCAGTACTTC. The encoded protein is CSVEGSARETQYF.

Of note for this clone: Compared with germline, one end of the junction differs, possibly owing to a read error. The rearrangement joins TRBV7-8 to TRBJ2-7; TRBD2 aligns across 12 bases. CDR3 size: 16 residues. Looked up from germline, CDR1 is SGHVS and CDR2 is FQNEAQ. The CDR3 sequence is CASSLATSGSSQEQYF. The DNA for the CDR3 is TGTGCCAGCAGCCTAGCGACTAGCGGGAGCAGTCAGGAGCAGTACTTC.

The CDR3 bases are TGTGCCAGCAGCCGGGGTGGTAGCTCTGGAAACACCATATATTTT. Its protein is CASSRGGSSGNTIYF. V gene TRBV5-4 combines with J gene TRBJ1-3, with no clear D. This CDR3 region has 15 residues. In germline, CDR1 is SGHNT, CDR2 YYREEE (reference sequence). The germline V and J ends were trimmed by 4 bases and 0 bases, with 11 bases remaining between them.

The chain couples TRBV30 to TRBJ1-6; TRBD1 is a possible D gene (5 bases). The CDR3 contains 15 residues. Looked up from germline, CDR1 is GTSNPN and CDR2 is SVGIG (reference sequence). V lost 3 bases and J lost 8, with 17 bases in between. CDR3 in amino acids: CAWRPPGLGYSPLHF. The CDR3 region has the DNA TGTGCCTGGAGGCCCCCGGGACTAGGATATTCACCCCTCCACTTT.

This clone was seen a few times. The chain recombines TRBV5-6 with TRBJ2-7, with 8 bases aligning to TRBD1. The CDR3 covers 13 residues. J gave up 3 bases and V 5 bases, and 4 bases lay outside the gene matches. Germline V CDR1 and CDR2: SGHDT, YYEEEE. The CDR3 region has the DNA TGTGCCAGCAGTCGGGACAGGTTCTACGAGCAGTACTTC. Protein: CASSRDRFYEQYF. The complete variable domain, with remaining parts taken from reference TRBV5-6 and TRBJ2-7, reads DAGVTQSPTHLIKTRGQQVTLRCSPKSGHDTVSWYQQALGQGPQFIFQYYEEEERQRGNFPDRFSGHQFPNYSSELNVNALLLGDSALYLCASSRDRFYEQYFGPGTRLTVT.

The chain has TRBV19 and TRBJ2-1; 9 bases are a match to TRBD1. Losses at the gene ends were 5 bases for V and 8 bases for J; bases not matched to a gene: 7. The CDR3 contains 14 residues. CDR1 is LNHDA, CDR2 SQIVND, per germline (reference sequence). The CDR3 DNA sequence: TGTGCCAGTAGTGCTCGTACAGGGGGCGATGAGCAGTTCTTC. It specifies CASSARTGGDEQFF. Supplemented by reference TRBV19 and TRBJ2-1, the full variable domain reads DGGITQSPKYLFRKEGQNVTLSCEQNLNHDAMYWYRQDPGQGLRLIYYSQIVNDFQKGDIAEGYSVSREKKESFPLTVTSAQKNPTAFYLCASSARTGGDEQFFGPGTRLTVL.

J is TRBJ2-5 and V is TRBV18; D ambiguous. The CDR3 runs 16 residues. CDR1 KGHSH and CDR2 LQKENI come from the germline V gene. Trimming left V 2 bases short and J 2 bases short, with 15 bases between. The CDR3 reads CASSPKLRQGQETQYF. The CDR3 coding sequence is TGTGCCAGCTCACCAAAGCTCCGACAAGGACAAGAGACCCAGTACTTC.

For the CDR3, the DNA is TGTGCCAGCAGCGTTAAAGGGTACGGGGTTAACACCGGGGAGCTGTTTTTT. Translating gives CASSVKGYGVNTGELFF. The V and J genes are TRBV9 and TRBJ2-2; possible D gene TRBD2, 5 bases. The CDR3 covers 17 residues. Trimming removed 2 bases at V and 2 bases at J, with 16 bases between. Per germline, CDR1 SGDLS and CDR2 YYNGEE.

The CDR3 sequence is CAWSPQVYEQYF. The DNA for the CDR3 is TGTGCCTGGAGTCCACAGGTTTACGAGCAGTACTTC. The J gene is TRBJ2-7, the V gene TRBV30, with D perhaps matching TRBD1 (5 bases). CDR1 is GTSNPN, CDR2 SVGIG, per germline (reference sequence). The V gene lost 2 bases and the J gene lost 4 bases, with 9 bases spanning the gap. This CDR3 spans 12 amino acids.

The rearrangement links TRBV7-9 to TRBJ1-1, with D maybe TRBD1 (6 bases). Trimming cost V 5 bases and J 0 bases, with 19 bases left between them. The CDR3 consists of 17 residues. CDR1 SEHNR and CDR2 FQNEAQ come from the germline V gene (reference sequence). The DNA for the CDR3 is TGTGCCAGCAGCCACGACAGGCGTGGGGGTCTGAACACTGAAGCTTTCTTT. Amino acid sequence: CASSHDRRGGLNTEAFF.

This clone was counted a single time. The chain links TRBV11-2 to TRBJ2-1, with 14 bases identical to TRBD2. Trimming took 5 bases from V and 2 from J; bases not matched to a gene: 8. Germline values: CDR1 SGHAT, CDR2 FQNNGV. CDR3 length equals 18 residues. Here the CDR3 DNA reads TGTGCCAGCAGCCCGCGGACTAGCGGGAGGCGAACCTACAATGAGCAGTTCTTC. Amino acid sequence: CASSPRTSGRRTYNEQFF.

This clone was recorded a few times. The chain has TRBV5-1 and TRBJ2-5, with TRBD1 identical over 8 bases. Per the germline V gene, CDR1 is SGHRS and CDR2 is YFSETQ. The CDR3 runs 17 residues. Losses at the gene ends were 0 bases for V and 3 bases for J; bases not matched to a gene: 10. CDR3 sequence reads: CASSLGQGSGKKETQYF. The CDR3 nucleotides read TGCGCCAGCAGCTTGGGACAGGGGTCGGGGAAAAAAGAGACCCAGTACTTC.

The chain combines TRBV7-7 with TRBJ2-3; possibly TRBD2 for D (6 bases). The CDR3 consists of 16 residues. V lost 8 bases and J lost 0, with 18 bases in between. Germline assignment: CDR1 SSHAT and CDR2 FNYEAQ (reference sequence). CDR3 in DNA: TGTGCCAGCCAAGAACGGGTCGGGACTAGCACAGATACGCAGTATTTT. Protein: CASQERVGTSTDTQYF.

The chain combines TRBV23-1 with TRBJ2-5; the D is unclear. TRBV23-1 is flagged as an ORF with uncertain function. The CDR3 has 16 residues. V lost 6 bases to trimming and J lost 9 bases, with 26 bases between them. DNA for the CDR3: TGCGCCAGCAGGGGTCCGGCAGGTCAAAAAAAGGTGGCCCAGTACTTC. It encodes CASRGPAGQKKVAQYF.

This clone is a singleton in its sample. V is TRBV9 and J is TRBJ2-1, with TRBD2 identical over 8 bases. CDR3 length equals 16 residues. Germline CDR1 reads SGDLS; CDR2 reads YYNGEE. The V gene end was trimmed by 4 bases and the J gene end by 7 bases; junction bases not matched to a gene: 13. Here the CDR3 reads CASSRTTTSGENEQFF. The CDR3 nucleotides read TGTGCCAGCAGCCGGACAACAACTAGCGGCGAGAATGAGCAGTTCTTC.

The chain uses TRBV28 and TRBJ2-1, with TRBD2 identical over 11 bases. Looked up from germline, CDR1 is MDHEN and CDR2 is SYDVKM. The CDR3 runs to 15 residues. V lost 6 bases to trimming and J lost 5 bases; unmatched junction nucleotides: 6. The CDR3 is CASRTGTSGNNEQFF. CDR3 sequence (DNA): TGTGCCAGCAGGACCGGGACTAGCGGTAACAATGAGCAGTTCTTC.